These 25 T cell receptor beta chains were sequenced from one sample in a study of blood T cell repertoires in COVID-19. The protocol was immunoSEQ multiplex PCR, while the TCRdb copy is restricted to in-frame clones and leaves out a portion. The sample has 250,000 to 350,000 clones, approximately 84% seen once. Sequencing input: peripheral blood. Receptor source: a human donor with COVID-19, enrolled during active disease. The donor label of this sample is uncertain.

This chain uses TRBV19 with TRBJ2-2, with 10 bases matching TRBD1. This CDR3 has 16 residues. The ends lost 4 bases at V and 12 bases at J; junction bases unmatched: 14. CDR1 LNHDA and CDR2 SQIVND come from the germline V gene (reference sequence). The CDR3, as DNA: TGTGCCAGTAGTAATCCCCAGGACAGGGGGACCGGCAAGCTGTTTTTT. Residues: CASSNPQDRGTGKLFF.

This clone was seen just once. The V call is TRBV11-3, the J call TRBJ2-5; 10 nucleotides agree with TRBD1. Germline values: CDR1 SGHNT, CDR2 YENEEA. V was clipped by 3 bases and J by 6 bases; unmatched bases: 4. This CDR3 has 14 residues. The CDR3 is CASSFGQGGQTQYF. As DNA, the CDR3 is TGTGCCAGCAGCTTTGGACAGGGGGGACAGACCCAGTACTTC.

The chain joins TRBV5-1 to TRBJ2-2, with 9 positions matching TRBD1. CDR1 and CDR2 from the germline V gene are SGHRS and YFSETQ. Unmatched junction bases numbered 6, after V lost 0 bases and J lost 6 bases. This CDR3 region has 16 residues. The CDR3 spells CASSLAGQGSSGELFF. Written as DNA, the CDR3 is TGCGCCAGCAGCTTGGCGGGACAGGGATCGTCCGGGGAGCTGTTTTTT.

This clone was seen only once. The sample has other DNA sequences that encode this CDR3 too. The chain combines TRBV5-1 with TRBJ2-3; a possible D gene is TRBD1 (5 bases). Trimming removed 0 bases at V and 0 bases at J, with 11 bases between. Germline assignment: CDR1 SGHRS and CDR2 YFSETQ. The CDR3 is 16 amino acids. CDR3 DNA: TGCGCCAGCAGCTTGGCCGGGCAGGGTAGCACAGATACGCAGTATTTT. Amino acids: CASSLAGQGSTDTQYF. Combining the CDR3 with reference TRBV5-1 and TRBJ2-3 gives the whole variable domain KAGVTQTPRYLIKTRGQQVTLSCSPISGHRSVSWYQQTPGQGLQFLFEYFSETQRNKGNFPGRFSGRQFSNSRSEMNVSTLELGDSALYLCASSLAGQGSTDTQYFGPGTRLTVL.

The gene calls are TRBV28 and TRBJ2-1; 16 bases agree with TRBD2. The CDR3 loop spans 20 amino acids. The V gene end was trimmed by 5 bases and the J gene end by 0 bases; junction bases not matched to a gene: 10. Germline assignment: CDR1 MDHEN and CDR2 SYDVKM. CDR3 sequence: CASSTGLAGGLLSSYNEQFF. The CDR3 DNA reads TGTGCCAGCAGTACGGGACTAGCGGGAGGGCTGTTGAGCTCCTACAATGAGCAGTTCTTC.

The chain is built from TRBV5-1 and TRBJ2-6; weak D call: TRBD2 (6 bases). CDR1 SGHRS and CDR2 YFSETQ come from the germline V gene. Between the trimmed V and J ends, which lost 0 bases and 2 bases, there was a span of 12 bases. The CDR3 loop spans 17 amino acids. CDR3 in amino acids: CASSLGGTVAGANVLTF. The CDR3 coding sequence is TGCGCCAGCAGCTTGGGAGGGACTGTTGCTGGGGCCAACGTCCTGACTTTC.

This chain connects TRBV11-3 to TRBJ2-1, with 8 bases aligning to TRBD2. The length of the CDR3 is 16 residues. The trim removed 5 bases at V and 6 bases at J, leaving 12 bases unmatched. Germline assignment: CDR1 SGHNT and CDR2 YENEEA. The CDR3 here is CASSPSPGLGINEQFF. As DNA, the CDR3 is TGTGCCAGCAGCCCTAGCCCGGGACTAGGGATCAATGAGCAGTTCTTC.

CDR3 amino acids: CASSAGTGGYNEQFF. The CDR3 bases are TGTGCCAGCAGTGCCGGGACAGGGGGCTACAATGAGCAGTTCTTC. The rearrangement links TRBV5-4 to TRBJ2-1; 11 positions agree with TRBD1. The CDR3 consists of 15 residues. The junction had 4 bases not matched to a gene; V was cut back by 5 bases and J by 3 bases. In germline, CDR1 is SGHNT, CDR2 YYREEE (reference sequence).

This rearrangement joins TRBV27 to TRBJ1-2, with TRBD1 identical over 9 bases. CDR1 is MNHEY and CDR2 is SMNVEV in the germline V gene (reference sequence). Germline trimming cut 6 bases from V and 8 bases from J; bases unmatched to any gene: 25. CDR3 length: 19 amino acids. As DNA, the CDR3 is TGTGCCAGCAGGCCCCGGTTTGAAGGACAGGGGTCCCACCTTATCGGCTACACCTTC. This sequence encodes CASRPRFEGQGSHLIGYTF.

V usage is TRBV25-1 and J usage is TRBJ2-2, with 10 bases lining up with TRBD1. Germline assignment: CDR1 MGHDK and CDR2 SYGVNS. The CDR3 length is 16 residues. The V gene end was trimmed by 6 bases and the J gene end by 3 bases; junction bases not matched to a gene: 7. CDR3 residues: CASSQTGGAYTGELFF. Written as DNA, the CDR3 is TGTGCCAGCAGCCAGACAGGGGGCGCTTACACCGGGGAGCTGTTTTTT.

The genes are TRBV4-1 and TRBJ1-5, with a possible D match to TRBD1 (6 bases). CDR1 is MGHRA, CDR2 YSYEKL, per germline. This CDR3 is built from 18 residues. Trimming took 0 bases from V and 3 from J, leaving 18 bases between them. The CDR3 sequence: CASSQDLSTGSINQPQHF. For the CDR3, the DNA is TGCGCCAGCAGCCAAGATTTGTCTACAGGGAGTATCAATCAGCCCCAGCATTTT.

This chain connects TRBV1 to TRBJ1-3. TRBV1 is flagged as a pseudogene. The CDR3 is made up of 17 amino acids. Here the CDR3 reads CTSRTNREIHSGNTIYF. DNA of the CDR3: TGCACCAGCAGAACTAACCGGGAAATCCACTCTGGAAACACCATATATTTT.

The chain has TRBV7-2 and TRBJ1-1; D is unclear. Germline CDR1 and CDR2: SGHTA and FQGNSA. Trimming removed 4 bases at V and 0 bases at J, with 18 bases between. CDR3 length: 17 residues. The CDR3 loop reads CASSSKKREIMNTEAFF. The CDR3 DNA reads TGTGCCAGCAGCTCAAAAAAGCGGGAGATAATGAACACTGAAGCTTTCTTT.

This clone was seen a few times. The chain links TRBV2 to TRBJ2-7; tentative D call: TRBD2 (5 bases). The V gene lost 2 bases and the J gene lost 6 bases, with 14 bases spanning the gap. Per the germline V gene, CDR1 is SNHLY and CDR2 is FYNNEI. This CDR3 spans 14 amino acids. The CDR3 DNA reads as TGTGCCAGCAGTGAACGTGCGGGCCGTCCCGAGCAGTACTTC. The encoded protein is CASSERAGRPEQYF.

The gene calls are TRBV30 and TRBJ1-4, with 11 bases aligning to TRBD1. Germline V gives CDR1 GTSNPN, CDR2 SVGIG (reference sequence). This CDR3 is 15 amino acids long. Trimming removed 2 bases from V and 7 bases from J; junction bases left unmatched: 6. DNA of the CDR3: TGTGCCTGGAGTAGTGGGACAGGGGGACTTGAAAAACTGTTTTTT. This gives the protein CAWSSGTGGLEKLFF.

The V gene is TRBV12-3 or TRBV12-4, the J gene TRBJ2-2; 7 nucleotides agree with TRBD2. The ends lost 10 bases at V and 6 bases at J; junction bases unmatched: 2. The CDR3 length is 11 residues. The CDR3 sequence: CATRGAGELFF. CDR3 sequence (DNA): TGTGCCACTCGGGGGGCCGGGGAGCTGTTTTTT.

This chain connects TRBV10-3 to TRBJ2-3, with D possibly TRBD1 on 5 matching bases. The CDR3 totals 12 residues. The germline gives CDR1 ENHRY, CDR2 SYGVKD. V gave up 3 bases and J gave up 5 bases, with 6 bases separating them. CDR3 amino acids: CAISDREDTQYF. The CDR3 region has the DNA TGTGCCATCAGTGACAGGGAAGATACGCAGTATTTT.

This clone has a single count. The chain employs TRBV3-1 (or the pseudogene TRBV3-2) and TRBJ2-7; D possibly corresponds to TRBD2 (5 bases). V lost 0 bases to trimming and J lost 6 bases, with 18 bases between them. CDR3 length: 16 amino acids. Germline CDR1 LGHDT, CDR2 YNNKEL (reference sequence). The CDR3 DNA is TGTGCCAGCAGCCAAGATGTCGGAGAGGGTCTAGGCGAGCAGTACTTC. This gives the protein CASSQDVGEGLGEQYF.

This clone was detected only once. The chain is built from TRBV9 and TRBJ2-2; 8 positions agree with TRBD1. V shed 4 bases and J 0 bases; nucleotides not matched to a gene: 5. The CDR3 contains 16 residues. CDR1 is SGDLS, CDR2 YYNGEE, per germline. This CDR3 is CASSMGTGPNTGELFF. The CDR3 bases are TGTGCCAGCAGCATGGGGACAGGACCGAACACCGGGGAGCTGTTTTTT.

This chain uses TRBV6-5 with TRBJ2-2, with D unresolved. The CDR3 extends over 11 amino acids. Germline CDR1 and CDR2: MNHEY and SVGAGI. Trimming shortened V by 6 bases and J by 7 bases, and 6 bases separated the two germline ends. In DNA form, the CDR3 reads TGTGCCAGCAGCAGATACGGGGAGCTGTTTTTT. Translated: CASSRYGELFF.

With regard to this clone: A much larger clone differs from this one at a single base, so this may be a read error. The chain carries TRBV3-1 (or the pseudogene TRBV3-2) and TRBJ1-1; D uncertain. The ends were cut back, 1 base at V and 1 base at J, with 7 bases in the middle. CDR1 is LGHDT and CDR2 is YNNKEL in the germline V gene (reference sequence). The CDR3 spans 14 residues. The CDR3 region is CASSQGRGNTEAFF. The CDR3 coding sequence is TGTGCCAGCAGCCAAGGCCGGGGGAACACTGAAGCTTTCTTT.

In DNA form, the CDR3 reads TGCGCCAGCAGTGACGGGATATCTACGCATGGCTACACCTTC. Amino acids: CASSDGISTHGYTF. The chain is built from TRBV10-2 and TRBJ1-2; D is unresolved. The CDR3 has 14 amino acids. The germline gives CDR1 WSHSY, CDR2 SAAADI. With 3 bases removed from V and 6 bases from J, the gap between germline ends came to 14 bases.

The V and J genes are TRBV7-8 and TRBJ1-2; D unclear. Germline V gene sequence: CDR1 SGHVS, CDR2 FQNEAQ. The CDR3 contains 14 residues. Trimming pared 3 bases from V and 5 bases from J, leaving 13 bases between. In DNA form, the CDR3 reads TGTGCCAGCAGCTTTGTGTCGGGTTCGTATGGCTACACCTTC. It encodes CASSFVSGSYGYTF.

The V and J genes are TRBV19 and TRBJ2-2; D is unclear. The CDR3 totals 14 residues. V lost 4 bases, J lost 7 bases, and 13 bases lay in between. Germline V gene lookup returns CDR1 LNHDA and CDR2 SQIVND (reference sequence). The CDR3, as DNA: TGTGCCAGTAGTACCAAATATCTAGTCGGGGAGCTGTTTTTT. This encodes CASSTKYLVGELFF.

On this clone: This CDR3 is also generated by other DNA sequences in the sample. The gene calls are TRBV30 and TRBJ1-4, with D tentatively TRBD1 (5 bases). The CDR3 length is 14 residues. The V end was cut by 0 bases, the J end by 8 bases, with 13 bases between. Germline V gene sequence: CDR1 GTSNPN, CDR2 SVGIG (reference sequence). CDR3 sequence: CAWSVRQGYEKLFF. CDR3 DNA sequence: TGTGCCTGGAGTGTACGGCAGGGTTACGAAAAACTGTTTTTT.